These T cell receptor beta chains were read from a single sample in a study of cytomegalovirus exposure and HLA in healthy donors. Profiling relied on immunoSEQ multiplex PCR, and the TCRdb table lists in-frame clones only, not all of them. The sample lists about 140,000 clones, roughly 78% occurring once. Specimen: PBMCs. The source of these receptors is a man younger than 35 in good health and CMV-seropositive. The CDR3 runs from the conserved cysteine through the conserved F or W. Each record gives: V gene, clone size, J gene, CDR3 length, CDR3 protein. Size values are once, few and many counts, or a class for expanded clones, and some rows have none.

TRBV28,few,TRBJ2-1,16,CASSADWRSSYNEQFF
TRBV4-1,NA,TRBJ1-3,12,CASSQDAVTIYF
TRBV2,once,TRBJ1-3,15,CASSAQTGSGNTIYF
TRBV6-6,few,TRBJ2-1,13,CASSKTPYNEQFF
TRBV6-1,NA,TRBJ1-2,14,CASSEGRDRAGYTF
TRBV25-1,NA,TRBJ2-1,15,CASSAPSGSNNEQFF
TRBV10-2,NA,TRBJ2-1,15,CASSEFLAGGYEQFF
TRBV27,NA,TRBJ2-1,20,CASSPRPPGLAGGLYNEQFF
TRBV27,NA,TRBJ2-4,19,CASSLRGESLDLAKNIQYF
TRBV6-5,NA,TRBJ1-2,11,CATTGAWGYTF
TRBV6-5,NA,TRBJ2-1,15,CASSKDRGTYNEQFF
TRBV5-4,NA,TRBJ2-6,15,CASSPEGSGANVLTF
TRBV6-5,NA,TRBJ2-3,13,CASSYSRESTQYF
TRBV6-5,NA,TRBJ2-7,15,CASSYRASGSYEQYF
TRBV10-2,NA,TRBJ2-7,15,CASSDGSGRAWEQYF
TRBV5-6,NA,TRBJ2-7,14,CASSLRRRTYEQYF
TRBV6-5,NA,TRBJ2-7,14,CASSYRGGVYEQYF
TRBV5-6,NA,TRBJ2-1,16,CASSARLAGAYNEQFF
TRBV5-4,NA,TRBJ2-5,15,CASSFPGQGQETQYF
TRBV14,NA,TRBJ2-3,12,CASSPRVDTQYF
TRBV6-5,few,TRBJ1-2,13,CASKRGSNYGYTF
TRBV6-5,NA,TRBJ1-1,13,CASSYAAETEAFF
TRBV7-2,NA,TRBJ2-7,15,CASSLRQGSSYEQYF
TRBV11-2,NA,TRBJ1-2,13,CASSLLRGYGYTF
TRBV7-9,NA,TRBJ1-2,13,CASRSDKNYGYTF
TRBV14,few,TRBJ2-7,16,CASSQELGRSSYEQYF
TRBV5-1,NA,TRBJ2-7,15,CASRLEGVSSYEQYF
TRBV29-1,NA,TRBJ2-3,16,CSGRESPGGETDTQYF
TRBV5-1,NA,TRBJ2-3,16,CASSSDRTGDTDTQYF
TRBV30,once,TRBJ2-6,20,CAWITSGRASKLSGANVLTF
TRBV10-3,NA,TRBJ1-3,13,CAISGTEGNTIYF
TRBV30,NA,TRBJ1-4,13,CAWTGQGYEKLFF
TRBV6-1,NA,TRBJ1-1,12,CASDRGSLEAFF
TRBV19,once,TRBJ2-4,18,CASSLGQIQSLAKNIQYF
TRBV11-2,NA,TRBJ2-1,14,CASSETSGDNEQFF
TRBV28,NA,TRBJ2-1,10,CASSSHEQFF
TRBV14,NA,TRBJ1-5,14,CASSGQGADQPQHF
TRBV7-3,NA,TRBJ1-1,13,CASNLLSGSEAFF
TRBV4-1,NA,TRBJ2-5,16,CASSQDFTGMGETQYF
TRBV29-1,NA,TRBJ2-7,14,CSVARTGNNYEQYF
TRBV5-6,once,TRBJ2-7,14,CASSVTGTGNEQYF
TRBV27,NA,TRBJ2-7,13,CASSLASSYEQYF
TRBV18,NA,TRBJ1-4,15,CASSPVGAEAEKLFF
TRBV4-1,few,TRBJ2-7,16,CASSQVPAGSFYEQYF
TRBV9,once,TRBJ2-1,15,CASSVSPAGWGEQFF
TRBV7-3,NA,TRBJ1-1,15,CASSPHGAGKTEAFF
TRBV5-1,NA,TRBJ2-5,16,CASSEGAGGPGETQYF
TRBV28,NA,TRBJ1-5,15,CASSRTGVANQPQHF
TRBV29-1,NA,TRBJ2-7,10,CSVLSYEQYF
TRBV4-1,NA,TRBJ1-5,16,CASSPEQFSGNQPQHF
TRBV5-6,NA,TRBJ2-3,16,CASSWGGTGATDTQYF
TRBV5-1,NA,TRBJ2-3,15,CASSMDPMPADTQYF
TRBV28,NA,TRBJ2-7,14,CASSFRGGVNEQYF
TRBV5-6,once,TRBJ2-1,15,CASSLGASGRNEQFF
TRBV15,few,TRBJ1-1,16,CATSSLKGQGSTEAFF
TRBV4-1,NA,TRBJ2-3,15,CASSQDETSGYTQYF
TRBV4-1,NA,TRBJ2-5,17,CASTRLAGFPSQETQYF
TRBV28,few,TRBJ2-7,16,CASSHLGRTLTYEQYF